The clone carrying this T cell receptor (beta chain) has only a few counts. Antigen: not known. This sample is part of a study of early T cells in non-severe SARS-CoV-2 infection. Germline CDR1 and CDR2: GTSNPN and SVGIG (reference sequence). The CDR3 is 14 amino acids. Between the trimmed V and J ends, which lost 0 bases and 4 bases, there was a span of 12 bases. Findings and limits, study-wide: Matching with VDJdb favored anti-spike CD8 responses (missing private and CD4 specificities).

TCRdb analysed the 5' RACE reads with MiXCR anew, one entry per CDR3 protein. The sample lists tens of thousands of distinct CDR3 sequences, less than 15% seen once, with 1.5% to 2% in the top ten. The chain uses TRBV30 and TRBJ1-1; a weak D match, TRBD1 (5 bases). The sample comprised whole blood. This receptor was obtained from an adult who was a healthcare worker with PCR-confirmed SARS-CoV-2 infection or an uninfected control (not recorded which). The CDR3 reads CAWSVRQRGTEAFF. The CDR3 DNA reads TGTGCCTGGAGTGTACGACAAAGGGGCACTGAAGCTTTCTTT.